One and the same sample provided the 29 T cell receptor beta chains below, sequenced in a study of glioma-infiltrating T cells. The iRepertoire nested amplicon-rescue multiplex PCR amplified TCR alpha and beta CDR3s from RNA. From the multiplex PCR reads, TCRdb called clonotypes with MiXCR, one entry per CDR3 protein. Among 400,000 or so distinct CDR3 sequences, roughly two fifths were seen once, and the ten largest hold approximately 12%. Sequenced: glioma tissue, nonneoplastic brain tissue, or PBMCs (not recorded which). The receptors were gathered from a human donor with low-grade glioma or glioblastoma, undergoing nonglioma brain surgery, or in good health (not recorded which).

In its sample, this clonotype was seen a few times. The chain combines TRBV28 with TRBJ2-7; no reliable D call. Trimming took 5 bases from V and 3 from J, leaving 5 bases between them. This CDR3 comprises 11 residues. The germline V gene has CDR1 MDHEN and CDR2 SYDVKM. In DNA, the CDR3 is TGTGCCAGCAGTGCCATCTACGAGCAGTACTTC. It encodes CASSAIYEQYF.

The chain recombines TRBV28 with TRBJ2-7, with TRBD2 as a possible D gene (6 bases). With 6 bases removed from V and 4 bases from J, the gap between germline ends came to 22 bases. Germline lookup yields CDR1 MDHEN and CDR2 SYDVKM. The CDR3 runs 16 residues. CDR3 nucleotides: TGTGCCAGCAGCCAAGGACGACGGGCTAGCGAATACGAGCAGTACTTC. Its protein is CASSQGRRASEYEQYF. The full variable domain, with the rest looked up from reference TRBV28 and TRBJ2-7, is DVKVTQSSRYLVKRTGEKVFLECVQDMDHENMFWYRQDPGLGLRLIYFSYDVKMKEKGDIPEGYSVSREKKERFSLILESASTNQTSMYLCASSQGRRASEYEQYFGPGTRLTVT.

J is TRBJ2-6 and V is TRBV2; no reliable D call. V gave up 1 base and J gave up 2 bases, with 6 bases separating them. Germline V gives CDR1 SNHLY, CDR2 FYNNEI. The CDR3 spans 15 residues. The CDR3 DNA reads TGTGCCAGCAGTGAAGAGTCGGCTGGGGCCAACGTCCTGACTTTC. This encodes CASSEESAGANVLTF.

The rearrangement uses TRBV19 and TRBJ1-5; D is ambiguous. V lost 5 bases and J 3 bases, leaving 8 bases between the germline ends. This CDR3 comprises 13 residues. The germline V gene encodes CDR1 LNHDA and CDR2 SQIVND (reference sequence). This CDR3 is CASSPQLNQPQHF. CDR3 nucleotide sequence: TGTGCCAGTAGTCCGCAACTCAATCAGCCCCAGCATTTT.

This clonotype occurred a few times. The V and J genes are TRBV7-2 and TRBJ2-1; no definite D call. CDR1 is SGHTA, CDR2 FQGNSA, per germline. This CDR3 region has 15 residues. V was clipped by 2 bases and J by 0 bases, with 8 bases between them. The CDR3 loop is CASSLSWSSYNEQFF. CDR3 coding DNA: TGTGCCAGCAGCTTAAGCTGGAGCTCCTACAATGAGCAGTTCTTC.

This clonotype was detected many times. The chain carries TRBV28 and TRBJ1-5; the D gene is possibly TRBD1 (5 bases). The V gene's germline CDR1 is MDHEN and CDR2 SYDVKM. The CDR3 loop spans 13 amino acids. V was trimmed by 3 bases and J by 4 bases, leaving 7 bases between them. The CDR3 coding sequence is TGTGCCAGCAGTTTCGCAGGGAATCAGCCCCAGCATTTT. Protein sequence: CASSFAGNQPQHF.

This sequence joins TRBV20-1 and TRBJ2-7, with 7 nucleotides matching TRBD1. This CDR3 region has 13 residues. Per the germline V gene, CDR1 is DFQATT and CDR2 is SNEGSKA (reference sequence). The junction had 6 bases not matched to a gene; V was cut back by 4 bases and J by 3 bases. The DNA of the CDR3 is TGCAGTGCTAAAAGGGGACAGAGCTACGAGCAGTACTTC. Translation gives CSAKRGQSYEQYF.

This clonotype showed up many times. V and J are TRBV20-1 and TRBJ1-3, with 7 positions matching TRBD1. The CDR3 length is 15 residues. Losses at the gene ends were 4 bases for V and 0 bases for J; bases not matched to a gene: 6. Germline lookup yields CDR1 DFQATT and CDR2 SNEGSKA (reference sequence). The CDR3 DNA is TGCAGTGCTACGGGACAGATCCACTCTGGAAACACCATATATTTT. This gives the protein CSATGQIHSGNTIYF.

This clonotype was seen repeatedly, ten times or more. The chain recombines TRBV15 with TRBJ1-2; possible D gene TRBD1, 6 bases. V lost 5 bases, J lost 4 bases, and 11 bases lay in between. The germline CDR1 and CDR2 sequences are LNHNV and YYDKDF (reference sequence). The CDR3 is 13 residues long. This chain's CDR3 is CATSSDSVYGYTF. The CDR3 region has the DNA TGTGCCACCAGCTCGGACAGCGTCTATGGCTACACCTTC.

The J gene is TRBJ2-1, the V gene TRBV29-1; TRBD2 matches at 7 bases. Trimming at V came to 4 bases and at J to 9 bases, leaving 15 bases not matched to a gene. Germline V gene sequence: CDR1 SQVTM, CDR2 ANQGSEA. CDR3 size: 15 residues. The CDR3 nucleotides read TGCAGCGTTGTGCAATTGGGTGGGAGGGCCATTGAGCAGTTCTTC. Its protein is CSVVQLGGRAIEQFF.

This clonotype was observed at least ten times. This chain connects TRBV6-2 or TRBV6-3 to TRBJ1-5; the D gene is possibly TRBD1 (5 bases). This CDR3 is 16 amino acids long. CDR1 is MNHEY, CDR2 SVGEGT, per germline. The V end was cut by 1 base, the J end by 0 bases, with 10 bases between. DNA for the CDR3: TGTGCCAGCAGTTACTACGGACACTATAGCAATCAGCCCCAGCATTTT. Amino acid sequence: CASSYYGHYSNQPQHF.

With regard to this clonotype: The junction differs from germline at one of its ends, possibly a read error. The chain uses TRBV4-1 and TRBJ1-1; D is unclear. Germline assignment: CDR1 MGHRA and CDR2 YSYEKL. The CDR3 contains 15 residues. This chain's CDR3 is CASSQRAWTNTQAFF. CDR3 DNA sequence: TGCGCCAGCAGCCAACGGGCTTGGACTAACACTCAAGCTTTCTTT.

This clonotype was counted between two and nine times. The chain recombines TRBV11-1 with TRBJ2-7; D is perhaps TRBD1 (6 bases). The germline CDR1 and CDR2 sequences are SGHAT and FQDESV (reference sequence). Trimming took 4 bases from V and 2 from J, leaving 21 bases between them. This CDR3 contains 17 residues. CDR3 sequence: CASSSYVTWDIPYEQYF. DNA of the CDR3: TGTGCCAGCAGCTCCTATGTAACTTGGGACATACCCTACGAGCAGTACTTC.

This clonotype was counted ten times or more. The chain combines TRBV20-1 with TRBJ2-3; TRBD2 matches 11 bases. V lost 6 bases and J lost 1; bases outside the gene matches: 9. Germline lookup yields CDR1 DFQATT and CDR2 SNEGSKA (reference sequence). This CDR3 has 16 residues. CDR3 amino acids: CSASRLAGSRTDTQYF. CDR3 bases: TGCAGTGCCAGCCGACTAGCGGGATCTCGCACAGATACGCAGTATTTT.

The rearrangement uses TRBV6-1 and TRBJ2-7; D unclear. With 5 bases removed from V and 5 bases from J, the gap between germline ends came to 13 bases. Germline CDR1 reads MNHNS; CDR2 reads SASEGT. The CDR3 covers 13 residues. The DNA of the CDR3 is TGTGCCAGCAGTTTAAGCCTCACCCACGAGCAGTACTTC. Its translation is CASSLSLTHEQYF.

This clonotype was recorded a few times. The J gene is TRBJ1-5, the V gene TRBV28; TRBD1 aligns across 7 bases. V shed 6 bases and J 6 bases; nucleotides not matched to a gene: 8. Germline CDR1 reads MDHEN; CDR2 reads SYDVKM. This CDR3 region has 14 residues. CDR3 in DNA: TGTGCCAGCAGGATCCACAGGGGAGGTCAGCCCCAGCATTTT. Translating gives CASRIHRGGQPQHF.

This chain connects TRBV12-3 or TRBV12-4 to TRBJ2-7, with 7 bases identical to TRBD2. Trimming took 0 bases from V and 7 from J; bases not matched to a gene: 9. CDR3 length equals 15 residues. This chain's CDR3 is CASSLAGGSYNEQYF. CDR3 bases: TGTGCCAGCAGTTTAGCGGGAGGGTCCTACAATGAGCAGTACTTC.

This clonotype has a count of ten or more. The gene calls are TRBV6-2 or TRBV6-3 and TRBJ1-1; D not resolved. The CDR3 sequence is 16 residues long. V lost 2 bases and J lost 4, with 17 bases in between. CDR1 MNHEY and CDR2 SVGEGT come from the germline V gene. The CDR3 region has the DNA TGTGCCAGCAGTTACGGCGCGGTCGTGTTAGGCACTGAAGCTTTCTTT. It is translated as CASSYGAVVLGTEAFF.

This clonotype was found many times. CDR3 sequence reads: CASSGWGQGRWTEAFF. The CDR3 region has the DNA TGTGCCAGCAGTGGATGGGGACAGGGAAGATGGACTGAAGCTTTCTTT. The genes are TRBV25-1 and TRBJ1-1; 9 bases are shared with TRBD1. V gave up 4 bases and J gave up 5 bases; unmatched junction bases: 11. Germline loops: CDR1 MGHDK, CDR2 SYGVNS. This CDR3 comprises 16 residues.

The rearrangement links TRBV6-5 to TRBJ2-7, with 10 bases matching TRBD1. Germline CDR1 MNHEY, CDR2 SVGAGI. Trimming removed 2 bases from V and 6 bases from J; junction bases left unmatched: 4. The CDR3 length is 14 residues. Here the CDR3 reads CASSYGTGAVEQYF. CDR3 nucleotide sequence: TGTGCCAGCAGTTACGGGACAGGGGCTGTCGAGCAGTACTTC.

This clonotype was seen only a few times. The chain combines TRBV28 with TRBJ2-7; 10 bases line up with TRBD2. Germline CDR1 and CDR2: MDHEN and SYDVKM. The CDR3 covers 18 residues. The ends lost 3 bases at V and 0 bases at J; junction bases unmatched: 11. Here the CDR3 DNA reads TGTGCCAGCAGTTTGGGCACCGGACTAGCGGACAACTCCTACGAGCAGTACTTC. As protein: CASSLGTGLADNSYEQYF.

This clonotype was counted a few times. The V call is TRBV19, the J call TRBJ1-2; D gene ambiguous. V lost 3 bases and J 3 bases, leaving 5 bases between the germline ends. Germline values: CDR1 LNHDA, CDR2 SQIVND (reference sequence). The CDR3 has 12 amino acids. The CDR3 protein is CASSIRDYGYTF. The CDR3 nucleotides are TGTGCCAGTAGTATCCGAGACTATGGCTACACCTTC.

This clonotype has a handful of counts. This chain uses TRBV28 with TRBJ2-6; D remains ambiguous. CDR1 is MDHEN and CDR2 is SYDVKM in the germline V gene. V lost 4 bases and J lost 0, with 10 bases in between. This CDR3 region has 16 residues. Here the CDR3 DNA reads TGTGCCAGCAGTTCCCCAGATAACTCTGGGGCCAACGTCCTGACTTTC. This gives the protein CASSSPDNSGANVLTF.

The CDR3 region has the DNA TGTGCCAGCAGCCCTCTAGCGGGGATGGGCTACGAGCAGTACTTC. Its translation: CASSPLAGMGYEQYF. V and J are TRBV7-2 and TRBJ2-7; 9 bases are shared with TRBD2. Trimming removed 5 bases from V and 3 bases from J; junction bases left unmatched: 8. Germline values: CDR1 SGHTA, CDR2 FQGNSA. The CDR3 consists of 15 residues.

This clonotype has more than one count but fewer than ten. The J gene is TRBJ2-2, the V gene TRBV7-9; D is possibly TRBD2 (5 bases). V dropped 0 bases and J dropped 5 bases, with 13 bases sitting between them. This CDR3 has 16 amino acids. Looked up from germline, CDR1 is SEHNR and CDR2 is FQNEAQ (reference sequence). CDR3: CASSLASIRGTGELFF. The CDR3 DNA reads as TGTGCCAGCAGCTTAGCCTCCATCAGAGGGACCGGGGAGCTGTTTTTT. The full variable domain, its missing parts supplied by reference TRBV7-9 and TRBJ2-2, is DTGVSQNPRHKITKRGQNVTFRCDPISEHNRLYWYRQTLGQGPEFLTYFQNEAQLEKSRLLSDRFSAERPKGSFSTLEIQRTEQGDSAMYLCASSLASIRGTGELFFGEGSRLTVL.

This clonotype was seen ten or more times. The chain links TRBV20-1 to TRBJ2-7; 8 nucleotides match TRBD2. The germline gives CDR1 DFQATT, CDR2 SNEGSKA (reference sequence). J lost 2 bases, V lost 4 bases, and 4 bases had no gene match. The CDR3 consists of 13 residues. DNA of the CDR3: TGCAGTGCTACCGGGACTAGGACCTACGAGCAGTACTTC. Its translation: CSATGTRTYEQYF.

The rearrangement uses TRBV25-1 and TRBJ2-7, with D perhaps being TRBD1 or TRBD2 (6 bases each). Trimming cost V 10 bases and J 6 bases, with 28 bases left between them. This CDR3 spans 16 amino acids. Germline V lookup: CDR1 MGHDK, CDR2 SYGVNS. The CDR3, as DNA: TGTGCCACCGGGGGCTGGGTAGGAGGGACACGAGGCGAGCAGTACTTC. Its translation: CATGGWVGGTRGEQYF.

Many counts were recorded for this clonotype. The V gene is TRBV6-1, the J gene TRBJ2-7; 10 nucleotides match TRBD2. This CDR3 spans 16 amino acids. Germline CDR1 and CDR2: MNHNS and SASEGT. V gave up 4 bases and J gave up 4 bases; unmatched junction bases: 10. The CDR3 here is CASSVGLAAAFYEQYF. CDR3 nucleotides: TGTGCCAGCAGTGTCGGACTAGCGGCCGCATTTTACGAGCAGTACTTC.

In regard to this clonotype: A junction boundary mismatches the germline segment, possibly from a read error. V usage is TRBV20-1 and J usage is TRBJ2-1, with D unclear. Germline V gives CDR1 DFQATT, CDR2 SNEGSKA (reference sequence). This CDR3 comprises 12 residues. The CDR3 DNA is TGCGGTGCTCCCAGAACTTACAATGAGCAGTTCTTC. This gives the protein CGAPRTYNEQFF.